This T cell receptor (beta chain) was identified in a study of cytomegalovirus exposure and HLA in healthy donors. Notes on the study in general: Later on, an analysis tied about 17,000 TCR beta sequences to HLA alleles at 0.05 false discovery rate. CMV serostatus was the only recorded immune exposure for donors.

PCR used 60 Vbeta primers and 13 Jbeta primers. Measured with immunoSEQ multiplex PCR; TCRdb has only the in-frame clones, and not every one. The sample consists of about 130,000 clones, 76% of them appearing once. For this clone: Its antigen remains unknown.

The CDR3 spans 15 residues. CDR1 MNHEY and CDR2 SVGAGI come from the germline V gene. Losses at the gene ends were 2 bases for V and 1 base for J; bases not matched to a gene: 4. The sample consisted of PBMCs. V is TRBV6-5 and J is TRBJ2-7; 8 positions agree with TRBD1. The sequence was obtained from a man aged 35 to 55 in good health and CMV-seronegative. The CDR3 protein is CASSYGGQESYEQYF. The CDR3 DNA sequence: TGTGCCAGCAGTTACGGGGGACAGGAGTCCTACGAGCAGTACTTC.